These T cell receptor beta chains were read from a single sample in a study of cytomegalovirus exposure and HLA in healthy donors. Sequencing used immunoSEQ multiplex PCR; TCRdb keeps in-frame clones, though not all of them. The table shows roughly 100,000 clones, with about 94% occurring only once. Source material: PBMCs. The source of these receptors is a woman between 18 and 29 years old in good health and CMV-seronegative. The CDR3 runs from the conserved cysteine through the conserved F or W. The D gene is left open where the match is weak. Part of the rows lack a size; the others show once, few, many or a class for expanded clones.

>-|TRBJ1-4|TRBV9|TRBD1
CASSLWTGLTTNEKLFF
TGTGCCAGCAGCTTATGGACAGGACTTACAACTAATGAAAAACTGTTTTTT
>-|TRBJ1-2|TRBV6-1|-
CASSQTGESYGYTF
TGTGCCAGCAGCCAGACGGGGGAGAGCTATGGCTACACCTTC
>-|TRBJ2-3|TRBV9|TRBD2
CASSAVAGGLADTQYF
TGTGCCAGCAGCGCCGTAGCGGGGGGTTTAGCGGATACGCAGTATTTT
>-|TRBJ2-7|TRBV13|TRBD1
CASSYRDRGRDEQYF
TGTGCCAGCAGCTACCGGGACAGGGGCCGGGACGAGCAGTACTTC
>-|TRBJ2-7|TRBV6-1|-
CASSEGPYEQYF
TGTGCCAGCAGTGAAGGGCCCTACGAGCAGTACTTC
>once|TRBJ1-2|TRBV7-2|-
CASSLAGTGSTPMGYTF
TGTGCCAGCAGCTTAGCGGGTACAGGGTCTACACCTATGGGCTACACCTTC
>-|TRBJ1-1|TRBV6-5|TRBD1
CASSLTGQGTEAFF
TGTGCCAGCAGTCTGACAGGGCAGGGCACTGAAGCTTTCTTT
>once|TRBJ2-7|TRBV7-2|-
CASSLAGGHVAYEQYF
TGTGCCAGCAGCTTAGCGGGAGGCCACGTAGCCTACGAGCAGTACTTC
>-|TRBJ2-7|TRBV4-1|TRBD2
CASSLTSGTSYEQYF
TGCGCCAGCAGCCTTACTTCCGGGACTAGTTACGAGCAGTACTTC
>-|TRBJ2-7|TRBV5-1|-
CASRPQEAEIAVYEQYF
TGCGCCAGCCGCCCCCAGGAGGCCGAAATCGCCGTCTACGAGCAGTACTTC
>-|TRBJ2-7|TRBV2|-
CASSGRSSYEQYF
TGTGCCAGCAGTGGGCGGAGCTCCTACGAGCAGTACTTC
>-|TRBJ1-2|TRBV15|-
CATSRDPPLGSPDGYTF
TGTGCCACCAGCAGAGATCCACCCCTGGGCAGCCCAGACGGCTACACCTTC
>-|TRBJ2-1|TRBV27|TRBD1
CASTRQGDKNEQFF
TGTGCCAGCACCAGACAGGGAGATAAGAATGAGCAGTTCTTC
>-|TRBJ1-5|TRBV19|-
CASSRPEWGNNQPQHF
TGTGCCAGTAGCCGCCCCGAGTGGGGCAACAATCAGCCCCAGCATTTT
>few|TRBJ1-1|TRBV27|-
CASSLARGEAFF
TGTGCCAGCAGTTTAGCGAGAGGTGAAGCTTTCTTT
>-|TRBJ2-7|TRBV19|TRBD1
CATGQGDYEQYF
TGTGCGACGGGACAGGGGGACTACGAGCAGTACTTC
>-|TRBJ2-3|TRBV15|TRBD2
CATGRGGLGDTQYF
TGTGCCACCGGGCGGGGGGGCCTAGGAGATACGCAGTATTTT
>once|TRBJ2-5|TRBV7-8|TRBD2
CASSDTRGGLQTQYF
TGTGCCAGCAGCGATACGCGGGGGGGACTCCAGACCCAGTACTTC
>-|TRBJ1-1|TRBV6-6|TRBD1
CASSTDRVRSEAFF
TGTGCCAGCAGCACTGACAGGGTGAGGTCAGAAGCTTTCTTT
>-|TRBJ2-1|TRBV7-9|-
CASSLLTMSSYNEQFF
TGTGCCAGCAGCTTACTCACTATGAGCTCCTACAATGAGCAGTTCTTC
>-|TRBJ2-1|TRBV19|-
CASRSGYNEQFF
TGTGCCAGTAGATCGGGGTACAATGAGCAGTTCTTC
>-|TRBJ1-1|TRBV5-1|-
CASRRAGPAGTEAFF
TGCGCCAGCAGACGGGCGGGGCCCGCGGGCACTGAAGCTTTCTTT
>-|TRBJ2-7|TRBV4-1|TRBD2
CASSQEPLAGGPYEQYF
TGCGCCAGCAGCCAAGAGCCCCTAGCGGGAGGGCCATACGAGCAGTACTTC
>-|TRBJ2-7|TRBV7-2|-
CASSLGGSHYEQYF
TGTGCCAGCAGCCTAGGAGGGAGTCACTACGAGCAGTACTTC